This record concerns one TCR beta chain sequence. The record originates from a study of blood T cell repertoires in COVID-19. About the research overall: T cells, B-cell-depleted T cells, or PBMCs supplied cDNA or gDNA.

Authors' analysis steps: Amplifying reference gene primers gave estimates of nucleated cell counts. Measured with immunoSEQ multiplex PCR; TCRdb has only the in-frame clones, and not every one. D and trimming come from the DNA, and the V and J calls and clone size come from that table. The sample has 250,000 or so clones, roughly 89% seen once; the top ten hold 4.6%. The source is a woman aged 40 to 50 who had recovered from COVID-19. Sequenced material: peripheral blood.

DNA for the CDR3: TGTGCCAGCAGTGAACTATCCGGGACAGGGATTTACTACGAGCAGTACTTC. Its translation: CASSELSGTGIYYEQYF. This chain uses TRBV6-1 with TRBJ2-7, with TRBD1 identical over 9 bases. Germline CDR1 and CDR2: MNHNS and SASEGT. The CDR3 is 17 amino acids. V lost 2 bases and J lost 3; bases outside the gene matches: 11.